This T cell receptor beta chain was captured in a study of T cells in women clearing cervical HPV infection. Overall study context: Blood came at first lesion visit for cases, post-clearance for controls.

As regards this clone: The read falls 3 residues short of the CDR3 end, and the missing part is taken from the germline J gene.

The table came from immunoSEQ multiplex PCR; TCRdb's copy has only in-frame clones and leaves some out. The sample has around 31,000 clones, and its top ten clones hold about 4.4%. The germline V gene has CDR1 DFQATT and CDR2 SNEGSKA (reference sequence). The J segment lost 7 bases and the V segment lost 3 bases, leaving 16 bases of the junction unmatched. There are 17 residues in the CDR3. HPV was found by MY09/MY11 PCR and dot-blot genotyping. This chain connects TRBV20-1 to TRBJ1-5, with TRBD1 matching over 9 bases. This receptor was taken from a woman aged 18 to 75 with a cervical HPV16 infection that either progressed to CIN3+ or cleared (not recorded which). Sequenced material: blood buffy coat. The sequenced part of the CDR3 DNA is TGCAGTGCTAGGCGCACAGGGGGCGGACAGTCGGCGCAGCCC. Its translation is CSARRTGGGQSAQP. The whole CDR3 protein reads CSARRTGGGQSAQPQHF.